This TCR beta chain was identified during a study of Tregs in tolerant kidney transplant recipients. General study results and limits: No direct test of biological reproducibility was done here.

V lost 0 bases to trimming and J lost 7 bases, with 9 bases between them. Germline V lookup: CDR1 MGHRA, CDR2 YSYEKL. This CDR3 has 14 amino acids. Unstimulated Tregs (CD4+CD25+CD127-) and CD4+CD25- non-Tregs were sorted from PBMCs. Measured with immunoSEQ multiplex PCR; TCRdb has only the in-frame clones, and not every one. Recorded for this sample: about 48,000 clones. About this clone itself: Its antigen is not identified. The read finishes 3 residues shy of the CDR3 end, and the germline J gene is used to complete it.

Here the sequenced sample was CD4+ T cells from blood, taken before the transplant. The chain recombines TRBV4-1 with TRBJ2-2; D gene unclear. This TCR was sampled from a human donor who received a combined kidney and bone marrow transplant. The sequenced CDR3 bases are TGCGCCAGCAGCCAAGAAAGCTATGGCGGGGAG. The encoded protein is CASSQESYGGE. The full CDR3 sequence reads CASSQESYGGELFF.